Presented here are 23 T cell receptor beta chains from one specimen sequenced in a study of blood T cell repertoires in COVID-19. Profiling relied on immunoSEQ multiplex PCR, and the TCRdb table lists in-frame clones only, not all of them. Of 150,000 to 200,000 clones listed, 83% are singletons. The sequencing input was peripheral blood. The receptor set was obtained from a woman older than 75 with acute or convalescent COVID-19.

V and J are TRBV9 and TRBJ2-7, with 11 bases fitting TRBD2. The CDR3 runs to 14 residues. In germline, CDR1 is SGDLS, CDR2 YYNGEE. V lost 4 bases to trimming and J lost 5 bases; unmatched junction nucleotides: 5. The CDR3 sequence is CASSSLTSGDEQYF. The CDR3 DNA is TGTGCCAGCAGCTCACTGACTAGCGGGGACGAGCAGTACTTC.

CDR3 sequence reads: CATSDPPDSRTYNEQFF. DNA for the CDR3: TGTGCCACCAGTGACCCACCGGACTCTAGAACCTACAATGAGCAGTTCTTC. J is TRBJ2-1 and V is TRBV24-1, with D perhaps matching TRBD2 (5 bases). Trimming shortened V by 4 bases and J by 2 bases, and 17 bases separated the two germline ends. CDR3 length: 17 amino acids. Germline-derived CDR1 and CDR2 are KGHDR and SFDVKD.

The chain employs TRBV28 and TRBJ2-1; 7 nucleotides align to TRBD2. With V trimmed by 1 base and J by 6 bases, 18 bases remained unmatched. CDR3 size: 19 residues. The germline gives CDR1 MDHEN, CDR2 SYDVKM. The CDR3 DNA reads as TGTGCCAGCAGTTTATTGGCCGTAGTTGGGACTACCACACTCAATGAGCAGTTCTTC. Protein sequence: CASSLLAVVGTTTLNEQFF.

V usage is TRBV19 and J usage is TRBJ2-4; 9 bases line up with TRBD1. V gave up 3 bases and J gave up 9 bases; unmatched junction bases: 9. The V gene's germline CDR1 is LNHDA and CDR2 SQIVND (reference sequence). The length of the CDR3 is 15 residues. The CDR3 nucleotides are TGTGCCAGTAGTATCGGACAGGGGTTCCCAGGCATTCAGTACTTC. Translated, it gives CASSIGQGFPGIQYF. Variable domain in full (rest from reference TRBV19 and TRBJ2-4): DGGITQSPKYLFRKEGQNVTLSCEQNLNHDAMYWYRQDPGQGLRLIYYSQIVNDFQKGDIAEGYSVSREKKESFPLTVTSAQKNPTAFYLCASSIGQGFPGIQYFGAGTRLSVL.

This chain uses TRBV9 with TRBJ1-6; D is undetermined. The V end was cut by 2 bases, the J end by 4 bases, with 10 bases between. Germline V lookup: CDR1 SGDLS, CDR2 YYNGEE. The CDR3 totals 15 residues. The CDR3 bases are TGTGCCAGCAGCGTGGCAGATAAATATAATTCACCCCTCCACTTT. Its translation: CASSVADKYNSPLHF.

For the CDR3, the DNA is TGTGCCAGCAGCCGGGACAGAGGCTCTGGGGCCAACGTCCTGACTTTC. It codes for CASSRDRGSGANVLTF. V and J are TRBV2 and TRBJ2-6; TRBD1 aligns across 7 bases. The CDR3 is made up of 16 amino acids. CDR1 and CDR2 from the germline V gene are SNHLY and FYNNEI. V shed 6 bases, J shed 0 bases, and the junction held 5 bases outside the gene matches.

This chain connects TRBV5-1 to TRBJ2-3; TRBD1 aligns across 8 bases. Germline V gives CDR1 SGHRS, CDR2 YFSETQ. This CDR3 comprises 16 residues. Losses at the gene ends were 4 bases for V and 2 bases for J; bases not matched to a gene: 9. The CDR3 nucleotides are TGCGCCAGCAGCCGCGCCGGGACAGGAGTCACAGATACGCAGTATTTT. Translating it yields CASSRAGTGVTDTQYF.

This sequence joins TRBV4-3 and TRBJ2-1; TRBD1 agrees at 9 bases. Germline V lookup: CDR1 LGHNA, CDR2 YSLEER. V lost 1 base, J lost 3 bases, and 10 bases stayed unmatched. The CDR3 loop spans 18 amino acids. The CDR3 spells CASSQVSNTGGIYNEQFF. The CDR3 coding sequence is TGCGCCAGCAGCCAAGTCTCTAACACAGGGGGCATCTACAATGAGCAGTTCTTC.

As to this clone: The same CDR3 is also encoded by other DNA sequences in this sample. The gene calls are TRBV19 and TRBJ1-5; weak D call: TRBD1 (6 bases). Per the germline V gene, CDR1 is LNHDA and CDR2 is SQIVND (reference sequence). CDR3 length: 14 residues. With 3 bases removed from V and 4 bases from J, the gap between germline ends came to 10 bases. CDR3 in amino acids: CASSIGQRNQPQHF. CDR3 sequence (DNA): TGTGCCAGTAGTATCGGACAGAGAAATCAGCCCCAGCATTTT.

The chain joins TRBV6-6 to TRBJ1-6, with D possibly matching TRBD1 (5 bases). The CDR3 contains 16 residues. Trimming cost V 6 bases and J 5 bases, with 17 bases left between them. CDR1 and CDR2 (germline): MNHNY, SVGAGI (reference sequence). The CDR3 loop reads CASRSRASLNNSPLHF. CDR3 in DNA: TGTGCCAGCAGATCCAGGGCGTCCTTAAATAATTCACCCCTCCACTTT.

The chain employs TRBV19 and TRBJ2-7; 14 bases align to TRBD2. The V and J ends lost 4 bases and 3 bases, in that order; junction bases with no gene match: 5. This CDR3 contains 16 residues. Germline loops: CDR1 LNHDA, CDR2 SQIVND (reference sequence). This CDR3 reads CASSRGLAGDFYEQYF. In nucleotides, the CDR3 is TGTGCCAGTAGTAGGGGACTAGCGGGAGATTTCTACGAGCAGTACTTC.

In its sample, this clone was seen a few times. This chain uses TRBV28 with TRBJ2-1; 8 bases are a match to TRBD2. Trimming at V came to 5 bases and at J to 1 base, leaving 4 bases not matched to a gene. This CDR3 contains 15 residues. From germline, CDR1 is MDHEN and CDR2 SYDVKM. The CDR3 sequence: CASSNSGRSYNEQFF. CDR3 bases: TGTGCCAGCAGTAACAGCGGGAGATCCTACAATGAGCAGTTCTTC. The full variable domain, its missing parts supplied by reference TRBV28 and TRBJ2-1, is DVKVTQSSRYLVKRTGEKVFLECVQDMDHENMFWYRQDPGLGLRLIYFSYDVKMKEKGDIPEGYSVSREKKERFSLILESASTNQTSMYLCASSNSGRSYNEQFFGPGTRLTVL.

The rearrangement links TRBV19 to TRBJ1-1; 9 positions agree with TRBD1. V gave up 4 bases and J gave up 5 bases; unmatched junction bases: 8. The germline V gene has CDR1 LNHDA and CDR2 SQIVND (reference sequence). The CDR3 is 15 residues long. CDR3 nucleotide sequence: TGTGCCAGTAGTACCCAAGGACAGGGGAGGACTGAAGCTTTCTTT. It codes for CASSTQGQGRTEAFF.

The chain is built from TRBV6-5 and TRBJ2-7; D uncertain. This CDR3 contains 14 residues. Looked up from germline, CDR1 is MNHEY and CDR2 is SVGAGI. V was pared by 3 bases and J by 3 bases, with 12 bases between. The CDR3 reads CASSYAAGGYEQYF. DNA for the CDR3: TGTGCCAGCAGTTATGCCGCAGGTGGCTACGAGCAGTACTTC.

The chain carries TRBV7-2 and TRBJ1-1, with D possibly TRBD1 on 6 matching bases. The germline V gene has CDR1 SGHTA and CDR2 FQGNSA. V dropped 5 bases and J dropped 1 base, with 14 bases sitting between them. This CDR3 has 15 residues. In DNA form, the CDR3 reads TGTGCCAGCAGCCCCCAGGGGTGGTCGAACACTGAAGCTTTCTTT. Translated: CASSPQGWSNTEAFF.

This chain uses TRBV30 with TRBJ1-1; 9 bases are a match to TRBD1. The CDR3 length is 12 residues. V shed 0 bases, J shed 9 bases, and the junction held 2 bases outside the gene matches. Germline V gene data show CDR1 as GTSNPN and CDR2 as SVGIG (reference sequence). CDR3 DNA: TGTGCCTGGAGTGTTGGACAGGGGAAAGCTTTCTTT. This sequence encodes CAWSVGQGKAFF.

The chain couples TRBV29-1 to TRBJ2-3, with D perhaps matching TRBD2 (5 bases). Germline assignment: CDR1 SQVTM and CDR2 ANQGSEA. The V end lost 4 bases, the J end lost 4 bases, and 12 bases lay between the germline ends. This CDR3 comprises 13 residues. The CDR3 nucleotides read TGCAGCGTTGGGGGAGAGGCCCCAGATACGCAGTATTTT. Its protein product is CSVGGEAPDTQYF.

The chain couples TRBV27 to TRBJ2-5; the match to TRBD2 covers 7 bases. The V and J ends lost 6 bases and 1 base, in that order; junction bases with no gene match: 5. There are 14 residues in the CDR3. The germline CDR1 and CDR2 sequences are MNHEY and SMNVEV (reference sequence). The CDR3 sequence is CASRTTGGQETQYF. CDR3 nucleotides: TGTGCCAGCAGGACCACGGGGGGCCAAGAGACCCAGTACTTC.

This chain uses TRBV27 with TRBJ1-5; D is unclear. With 6 bases removed from V and 3 bases from J, the gap between germline ends came to 15 bases. CDR1 and CDR2 from the germline V gene are MNHEY and SMNVEV (reference sequence). The CDR3 runs to 15 residues. The CDR3, as DNA: TGTGCCAGCAGCCCTGGCGGGCGGGACAATCAGCCCCAGCATTTT. Its protein product is CASSPGGRDNQPQHF.

This clone was seen a single time. V is TRBV7-2 and J is TRBJ2-7; TRBD2 aligns across 9 bases. The V gene's germline CDR1 is SGHTA and CDR2 FQGNSA. There are 15 residues in the CDR3. The V segment lost 3 bases and the J segment 3 bases; nucleotides outside the gene matches: 6. The CDR3 DNA reads as TGTGCCAGCAGCTTGGCTAGCGGGATAAACTACGAGCAGTACTTC. Residues: CASSLASGINYEQYF.

This chain links TRBV10-3 with TRBJ2-5; TRBD1 agrees at 8 bases. The CDR3 extends over 13 amino acids. CDR1 and CDR2 (germline): ENHRY, SYGVKD. After removal of 8 bases from V and 2 bases from J, the junction contained 4 bases not matched to a gene. CDR3 coding DNA: TGTGCCATCGGGGGACAGGATCAAGAGACCCAGTACTTC. It codes for CAIGGQDQETQYF.

The chain is built from TRBV6-5 and TRBJ1-5; D might be TRBD1 (5 bases). The CDR3 has 15 residues. The V end was cut by 6 bases, the J end by 0 bases, with 12 bases between. CDR1 is MNHEY and CDR2 is SVGAGI in the germline V gene. The CDR3 region is CASRNGGPSNQPQHF. In DNA, the CDR3 is TGTGCCAGCAGGAACGGGGGTCCTAGCAATCAGCCCCAGCATTTT.

The V and J genes are TRBV2 and TRBJ1-6; D not certain. V lost 4 bases and J lost 5, with 6 bases in between. The CDR3 spans 13 residues. Germline CDR1 and CDR2: SNHLY and FYNNEI. CDR3 residues: CASSGENNSPLHF. The CDR3 DNA reads as TGTGCCAGCAGTGGGGAGAATAATTCACCCCTCCACTTT.